This passage covers 28 T cell receptor beta chains from one sample sequenced in a study of T cells after yellow fever vaccination. TCRdb reprocessed the 5' RACE reads with MiXCR, giving one entry per CDR3 protein. The data contain some 500,000 distinct CDR3 sequences, less than 15% of them singletons. The specimen was PBMCs, collected on the day of the yellow fever booster vaccination. These receptor sequences come from a man aged 25-45 years who received the YFV17D yellow fever vaccine.

The chain couples TRBV9 to TRBJ1-2; D is possibly TRBD1 (6 bases). The CDR3 is made up of 13 amino acids. V was shortened by 0 bases and J by 6 bases, with 9 bases between the two germline ends. Germline CDR1 and CDR2: SGDLS and YYNGEE. The CDR3 DNA reads as TGTGCCAGCAGCGTAGAACAGGGTAATGGCTACACCTTC. Amino acids: CASSVEQGNGYTF. Full variable domain (missing parts from reference TRBV9 and TRBJ1-2): DSGVTQTPKHLITATGQRVTLRCSPRSGDLSVYWYQQSLDQGLQFLIQYYNGEERAKGNILERFSAQQFPDLHSELNLSSLELGDSALYFCASSVEQGNGYTFGSGTRLTVV.

The genes are TRBV7-2 and TRBJ2-5; no reliable D call. The CDR3 has 13 amino acids. Germline loops: CDR1 SGHTA, CDR2 FQGNSA. The V end lost 7 bases, the J end lost 2 bases, and 11 bases lay between the germline ends. Here the CDR3 reads CASNQMRQETQYF. The CDR3 bases are TGTGCCAGCAATCAGATGCGTCAAGAGACCCAGTACTTC.

V usage is TRBV29-1 and J usage is TRBJ2-3, with 7 bases fitting TRBD1. The CDR3 loop spans 14 amino acids. The germline V gene encodes CDR1 SQVTM and CDR2 ANQGSEA. CDR3 residues: CSASTGFVTDTQYF. DNA of the CDR3: TGCAGTGCTTCGACAGGGTTTGTCACAGATACGCAGTATTTT.

The chain combines TRBV5-1 with TRBJ2-1; TRBD2 aligns across 11 bases. Trimming at V came to 0 bases and at J to 3 bases, leaving 11 bases not matched to a gene. Germline V gives CDR1 SGHRS, CDR2 YFSETQ. This CDR3 has 19 residues. CDR3: CASSLEGSGRARDYNEQFF. CDR3 DNA: TGCGCCAGCAGCTTGGAAGGTAGCGGGAGGGCCAGGGACTACAATGAGCAGTTCTTC.

V gene TRBV3-1 combines with J gene TRBJ2-3; D uncertain. The V and J ends lost 2 bases and 0 bases respectively, with 18 bases between them. The CDR3 totals 18 residues. Germline-derived CDR1 and CDR2 are LGHDT and YNNKEL (reference sequence). CDR3 bases: TGTGCCAGCAGCCAACCCCCCGGTAGGAGAGAAAGCACAGATACGCAGTATTTT. Residues: CASSQPPGRRESTDTQYF.

In DNA, the CDR3 is TGCAGTGCCCCCCCAGCGGGAGGGGTCAATGAGCAGTTCTTC. Translating gives CSAPPAGGVNEQFF. The chain has TRBV20-1 and TRBJ2-1; 10 bases map to TRBD2. V trimming: 6 bases; J trimming: 6 bases; junction bases outside the gene matches: 8. The germline V gene has CDR1 DFQATT and CDR2 SNEGSKA (reference sequence). CDR3 size: 14 residues.

The chain recombines TRBV14 with TRBJ2-5, with no clear D. This CDR3 comprises 14 residues. V was cut by 4 bases and J by 4 bases, with 13 bases left in between. Germline CDR1 is SGHDN and CDR2 is FVKESK. Here the CDR3 reads CASSLTTGGETQYF. DNA of the CDR3: TGTGCCAGCAGCCTAACGACGGGCGGAGAGACCCAGTACTTC.

The V gene is TRBV7-9, the J gene TRBJ2-7; 12 bases are shared with TRBD1. CDR1 SEHNR and CDR2 FQNEAQ come from the germline V gene (reference sequence). V dropped 5 bases and J dropped 4; count of bases not matched to a gene: 9. CDR3 length: 16 amino acids. In nucleotides, the CDR3 is TGTGCCAGCAGCGTAAACCCGGGACAGGGGGCTTACGAGCAGTACTTC. It specifies CASSVNPGQGAYEQYF.

The chain is built from TRBV5-1 and TRBJ2-3; a weak D match, TRBD1 (5 bases). The CDR3 length is 16 residues. V was trimmed by 4 bases and J by 0 bases, leaving 15 bases between them. From germline, CDR1 is SGHRS and CDR2 YFSETQ. CDR3 in amino acids: CASSASGLGSTDTQYF. CDR3 bases: TGCGCCAGCAGCGCCTCAGGGTTGGGGAGCACAGATACGCAGTATTTT. The variable domain in full, with the rest retrieved from reference TRBV5-1 and TRBJ2-3, is KAGVTQTPRYLIKTRGQQVTLSCSPISGHRSVSWYQQTPGQGLQFLFEYFSETQRNKGNFPGRFSGRQFSNSRSEMNVSTLELGDSALYLCASSASGLGSTDTQYFGPGTRLTVL.

This clonotype was detected only a few times. J is TRBJ2-3 and V is TRBV9; D is ambiguous. The germline CDR1 and CDR2 sequences are SGDLS and YYNGEE. There are 15 residues in the CDR3. V lost 6 bases and J lost 0, with 14 bases in between. CDR3 sequence: CASTPNVLSTDTQYF. The CDR3 bases are TGTGCCAGCACGCCCAACGTCCTTAGCACAGATACGCAGTATTTT.

The chain is built from TRBV5-1 and TRBJ1-5; unclear D gene. V lost 1 base and J 8 bases, leaving 10 bases between the germline ends. Germline values: CDR1 SGHRS, CDR2 YFSETQ. The CDR3 has 13 residues. The CDR3 loop reads CASSLRTGEPQHF. CDR3 nucleotides: TGCGCCAGCAGCTTGCGAACTGGGGAGCCCCAGCATTTT.

This clonotype occurred many times. This chain joins TRBV7-2 and TRBJ2-1; 9 nucleotides match TRBD2. Germline V CDR1 and CDR2: SGHTA, FQGNSA. The CDR3 runs 15 residues. V was clipped by 5 bases and J by 3 bases; unmatched bases: 5. The CDR3: CASSISSGGYNEQFF. In DNA, the CDR3 is TGTGCCAGCAGCATCAGTAGCGGGGGCTACAATGAGCAGTTCTTC.

J is TRBJ2-1 and V is TRBV18; possibly TRBD1 for D (5 bases). Germline V CDR1 and CDR2: KGHSH, LQKENI. The CDR3 consists of 13 residues. V shed 6 bases and J shed 3 bases, with 9 bases lying between them. This chain's CDR3 is CASSGASYNEQFF. CDR3 nucleotides: TGTGCCAGCTCTGGGGCCAGCTACAATGAGCAGTTCTTC.

The chain has TRBV7-6 and TRBJ2-1; 11 positions agree with TRBD2. V lost 3 bases, J lost 9 bases, and 7 bases stayed unmatched. The CDR3 totals 15 residues. The germline gives CDR1 SGHVS, CDR2 FNYEAQ. The CDR3 loop is CASSFYSGRDGEQFF. CDR3 in DNA: TGTGCCAGCAGCTTCTATAGCGGGAGGGACGGTGAGCAGTTCTTC.

In its sample, this clonotype was seen a few times. The V gene is TRBV24-1, the J gene TRBJ2-2, with D tentatively TRBD1 or TRBD2 (6 bases each). Trimming took 5 bases from V and 3 from J, leaving 9 bases between them. From germline, CDR1 is KGHDR and CDR2 SFDVKD. The CDR3 has 14 amino acids. The CDR3 protein is CATSAGGYTGELFF. For the CDR3, the DNA is TGTGCCACCAGTGCCGGGGGCTACACCGGGGAGCTGTTTTTT.

This clonotype was observed at least ten times. The chain links TRBV6-5 to TRBJ1-1, with D unresolved. This CDR3 spans 15 amino acids. The germline gives CDR1 MNHEY, CDR2 SVGAGI. The germline V and J ends were trimmed by 5 bases and 1 base, with 14 bases remaining between them. CDR3 sequence reads: CASSTIRRSNTEAFF. CDR3 DNA sequence: TGTGCCAGCAGTACAATCCGGCGGTCGAACACTGAAGCTTTCTTT.

The genes are TRBV7-2 and TRBJ2-5; D gene uncertain. From germline, CDR1 is SGHTA and CDR2 FQGNSA. V was cut by 4 bases and J by 7 bases, with 16 bases left in between. The CDR3 is 14 amino acids. CDR3 sequence: CASSWTDYSWTQYF. CDR3 bases: TGTGCCAGCAGCTGGACCGATTACAGTTGGACCCAGTACTTC. The whole variable domain, remainder taken from reference TRBV7-2 and TRBJ2-5, is GAGVSQSPSNKVTEKGKDVELRCDPISGHTALYWYRQSLGQGLEFLIYFQGNSAPDKSGLPSDRFSAERTGGSVSTLTIQRTQQEDSAVYLCASSWTDYSWTQYFGPGTRLLVL.

This chain links TRBV20-1 with TRBJ2-1; 7 bases match TRBD2. The length of the CDR3 is 16 residues. Germline trimming cut 1 base from V and 4 bases from J; bases unmatched to any gene: 10. Germline CDR1 reads DFQATT; CDR2 reads SNEGSKA (reference sequence). The CDR3: CSARVRLAKQYNEQFF. In nucleotides, the CDR3 is TGCAGTGCTAGAGTGAGACTAGCAAAACAATACAATGAGCAGTTCTTC.

The gene calls are TRBV5-1 and TRBJ2-7; either TRBD1 or TRBD2 may fit D (5 bases each). This CDR3 has 14 residues. The V and J ends lost 4 bases and 3 bases respectively, with 14 bases between them. Germline assignment: CDR1 SGHRS and CDR2 YFSETQ. CDR3 bases: TGCGCCAGCAGCAAGGATGGGGGAGTCTACGAGCAGTACTTC. The encoded protein is CASSKDGGVYEQYF.

CDR3 residues: CSAISKTDTQYF. The CDR3 nucleotides read TGCAGTGCTATAAGCAAGACAGATACGCAGTATTTT. The chain employs TRBV20-1 and TRBJ2-3; D is unresolved. Germline loops: CDR1 DFQATT, CDR2 SNEGSKA (reference sequence). This CDR3 spans 12 amino acids. Trimming shortened V by 4 bases and J by 3 bases, and 8 bases separated the two germline ends.

There are many counts of this clonotype. A read error may account for a junction end that differs from germline. The chain couples TRBV7-9 to TRBJ2-7; TRBD2 is a possible D gene (5 bases). This CDR3 is 13 amino acids long. Germline CDR1 and CDR2: SEHNR and FQNEAQ (reference sequence). The CDR3 loop reads CASSLSGTYEQYF. In nucleotides, the CDR3 is TGCGCCAGCAGCTTGTCGGGGACCTACGAGCAGTACTTC.

This clonotype was observed a handful of times. The chain is built from TRBV20-1 and TRBJ1-5, with 8 bases that match TRBD1. Trimming took 3 bases from V and 4 from J; bases not matched to a gene: 14. Germline V gene lookup returns CDR1 DFQATT and CDR2 SNEGSKA (reference sequence). This CDR3 is built from 17 residues. DNA for the CDR3: TGCAGTGCTAGGGGAAAGGCAGGGGGCGCTTTGAATCAGCCCCAGCATTTT. Translation: CSARGKAGGALNQPQHF.

This clonotype has just a few counts. This chain joins TRBV5-1 and TRBJ2-7; either TRBD1 or TRBD2 may fit D (5 bases each). Deletions cut 4 bases from V and 2 bases from J, with 13 bases between. Germline V gives CDR1 SGHRS, CDR2 YFSETQ. The CDR3 has 14 amino acids. CDR3 residues: CASSRGDGTYEQYF. CDR3 sequence (DNA): TGCGCCAGCAGCCGTGGGGACGGGACCTACGAGCAGTACTTC.

This rearrangement joins TRBV7-6 to TRBJ2-7; D is perhaps TRBD2 (5 bases). V lost 0 bases and J lost 0, with 12 bases in between. Germline values: CDR1 SGHVS, CDR2 FNYEAQ. The CDR3 has 16 amino acids. CDR3 in amino acids: CASSLAGKQSSYEQYF. In DNA form, the CDR3 reads TGTGCCAGCAGCTTAGCCGGGAAACAAAGCTCCTACGAGCAGTACTTC. The complete variable domain, with remaining parts taken from reference TRBV7-6 and TRBJ2-7, reads GAGVSQSPRYKVTKRGQDVALRCDPISGHVSLYWYRQALGQGPEFLTYFNYEAQQDKSGLPNDRFSAERPEGSISTLTIQRTEQRDSAMYRCASSLAGKQSSYEQYFGPGTRLTVT.

The chain employs TRBV7-2 and TRBJ2-3; D gene ambiguous. The ends were cut back, 2 bases at V and 5 bases at J, with 14 bases in the middle. There are 15 residues in the CDR3. From germline, CDR1 is SGHTA and CDR2 FQGNSA. CDR3 coding DNA: TGTGCCAGCAGCTTAAGAACGTATAGTGGAGATACGCAGTATTTT. Translating gives CASSLRTYSGDTQYF.

This clonotype was seen more than once but under ten times. This chain uses TRBV7-6 with TRBJ2-2, with 8 bases identical to TRBD1. J was trimmed by 3 bases and V by 0 bases; bases with no gene match: 6. The germline CDR1 and CDR2 sequences are SGHVS and FNYEAQ. The length of the CDR3 is 17 residues. The chain's CDR3 is CASSLALWGQDTGELFF. In DNA, the CDR3 is TGTGCCAGCAGCTTAGCATTATGGGGACAGGACACCGGGGAGCTGTTTTTT.

Ten or more counts support this clonotype. The chain has TRBV7-8 and TRBJ1-1; possibly TRBD1 for D (5 bases). Per the germline V gene, CDR1 is SGHVS and CDR2 is FQNEAQ. The CDR3 has 15 amino acids. The V end was cut by 7 bases, the J end by 1 base, with 16 bases between. CDR3 bases: TGTGCCAGCAACCCCCGCGAGGGGCAGAACACTGAAGCTTTCTTT. Residues: CASNPREGQNTEAFF.

This clonotype was picked up a small number of times. V is TRBV6-5 and J is TRBJ1-1; D not resolved. CDR1 MNHEY and CDR2 SVGAGI come from the germline V gene. The CDR3 has 13 residues. V was cut by 7 bases and J by 1 base, with 10 bases left in between. CDR3 protein: CASKVTGNTEAFF. In DNA form, the CDR3 reads TGTGCCAGCAAAGTTACTGGGAACACTGAAGCTTTCTTT.